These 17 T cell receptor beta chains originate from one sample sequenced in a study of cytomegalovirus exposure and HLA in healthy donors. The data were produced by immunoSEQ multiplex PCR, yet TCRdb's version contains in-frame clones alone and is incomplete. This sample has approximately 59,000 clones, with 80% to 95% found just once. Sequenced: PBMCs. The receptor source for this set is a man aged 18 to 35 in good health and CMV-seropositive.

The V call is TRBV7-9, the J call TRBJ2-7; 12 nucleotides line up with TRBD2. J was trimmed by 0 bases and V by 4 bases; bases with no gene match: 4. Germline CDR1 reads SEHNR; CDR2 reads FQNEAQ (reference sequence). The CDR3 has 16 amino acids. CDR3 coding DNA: TGTGCCAGCAGCTCCCCGACTAGCGGGGGCTCCTACGAGCAGTACTTC. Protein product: CASSSPTSGGSYEQYF.

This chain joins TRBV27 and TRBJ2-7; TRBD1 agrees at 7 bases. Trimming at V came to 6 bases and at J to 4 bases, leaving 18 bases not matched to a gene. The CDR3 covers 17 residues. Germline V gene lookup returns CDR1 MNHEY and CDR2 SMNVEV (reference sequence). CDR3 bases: TGTGCCAGCAGCGCCCCCTATACAGGGGCGCCCGGTTACGAGCAGTACTTC. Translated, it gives CASSAPYTGAPGYEQYF.

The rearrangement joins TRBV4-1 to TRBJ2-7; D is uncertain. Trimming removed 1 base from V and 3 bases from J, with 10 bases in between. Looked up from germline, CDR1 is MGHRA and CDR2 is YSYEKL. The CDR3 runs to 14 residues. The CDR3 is CASSQGSLGYEQYF. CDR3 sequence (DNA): TGCGCCAGCAGCCAAGGTAGCCTTGGCTACGAGCAGTACTTC.

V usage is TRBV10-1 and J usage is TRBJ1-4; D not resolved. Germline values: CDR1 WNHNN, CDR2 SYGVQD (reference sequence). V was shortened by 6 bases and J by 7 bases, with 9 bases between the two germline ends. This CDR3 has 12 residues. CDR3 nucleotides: TGCGCCAGCAGCAGATCGGGTGAAAAACTGTTTTTT. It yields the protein CASSRSGEKLFF.

The CDR3 loop reads CASSTARNEQFF. CDR3 nucleotide sequence: TGTGCCAGTAGTACCGCTAGAAATGAGCAGTTCTTC. The V gene is TRBV19, the J gene TRBJ2-1; D is unresolved. The CDR3 has 12 residues. Germline CDR1 LNHDA, CDR2 SQIVND (reference sequence). V was trimmed by 4 bases and J by 7 bases, leaving 8 bases between them.

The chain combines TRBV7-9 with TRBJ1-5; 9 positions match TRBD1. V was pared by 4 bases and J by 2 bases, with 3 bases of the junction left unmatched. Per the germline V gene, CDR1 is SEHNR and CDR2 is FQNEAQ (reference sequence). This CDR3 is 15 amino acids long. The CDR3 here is CASSSDRGRNQPQHF. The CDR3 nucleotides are TGTGCCAGCAGCTCGGACAGGGGACGCAATCAGCCCCAGCATTTT.

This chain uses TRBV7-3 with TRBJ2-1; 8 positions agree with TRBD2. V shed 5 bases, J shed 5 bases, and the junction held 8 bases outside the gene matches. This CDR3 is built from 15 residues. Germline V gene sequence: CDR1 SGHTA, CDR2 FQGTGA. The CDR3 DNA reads TGTGCCAGCAGCCCGGGAGGGGGTCGGGACAATGAGCAGTTCTTC. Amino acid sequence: CASSPGGGRDNEQFF.

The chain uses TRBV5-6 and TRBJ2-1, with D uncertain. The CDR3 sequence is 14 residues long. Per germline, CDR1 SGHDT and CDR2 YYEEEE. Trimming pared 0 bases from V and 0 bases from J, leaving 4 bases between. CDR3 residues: CASSLGSSYNEQFF. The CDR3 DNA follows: TGTGCCAGCAGCTTGGGGAGCTCCTACAATGAGCAGTTCTTC.

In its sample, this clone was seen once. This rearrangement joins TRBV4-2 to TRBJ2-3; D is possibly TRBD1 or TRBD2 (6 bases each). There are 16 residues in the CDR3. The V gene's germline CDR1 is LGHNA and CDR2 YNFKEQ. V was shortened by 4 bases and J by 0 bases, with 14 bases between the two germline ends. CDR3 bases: TGTGCCAGCAGCCGAGAGGGGGGACTGAGCACAGATACGCAGTATTTT. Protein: CASSREGGLSTDTQYF.

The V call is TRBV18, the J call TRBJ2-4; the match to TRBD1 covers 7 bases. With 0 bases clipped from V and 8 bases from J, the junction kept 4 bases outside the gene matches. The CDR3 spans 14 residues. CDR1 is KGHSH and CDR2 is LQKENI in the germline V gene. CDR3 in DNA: TGTGCCAGCTCACCACCGGGTCAGGGGGACATTCAGTACTTC. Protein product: CASSPPGQGDIQYF.

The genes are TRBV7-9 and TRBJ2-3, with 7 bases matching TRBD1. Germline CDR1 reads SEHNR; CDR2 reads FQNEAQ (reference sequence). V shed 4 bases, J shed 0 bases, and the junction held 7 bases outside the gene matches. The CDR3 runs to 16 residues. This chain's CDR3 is CASSSRDSTSTDTQYF. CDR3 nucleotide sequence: TGTGCCAGCAGCTCCAGGGACAGCACTAGCACAGATACGCAGTATTTT. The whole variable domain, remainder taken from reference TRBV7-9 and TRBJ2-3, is DTGVSQNPRHKITKRGQNVTFRCDPISEHNRLYWYRQTLGQGPEFLTYFQNEAQLEKSRLLSDRFSAERPKGSFSTLEIQRTEQGDSAMYLCASSSRDSTSTDTQYFGPGTRLTVL.

The CDR3 loop is CASRDRDSSFYTF. CDR3 nucleotide sequence: TGTGCCAGCAGGGACCGGGACAGTTCCTTCTACACCTTC. The rearrangement links TRBV6-4 to TRBJ1-2; TRBD1 matches at 7 bases. J was trimmed by 10 bases and V by 6 bases; bases with no gene match: 11. This CDR3 region has 13 residues. The germline V gene encodes CDR1 MRHNA and CDR2 SNTAGT.

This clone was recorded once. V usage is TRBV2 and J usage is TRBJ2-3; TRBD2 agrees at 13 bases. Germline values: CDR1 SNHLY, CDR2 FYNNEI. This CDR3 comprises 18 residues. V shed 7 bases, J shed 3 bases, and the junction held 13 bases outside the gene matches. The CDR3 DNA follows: TGTGCCAGCATGAGGCGGACTAGCGGGAGCGAGAGTACAGATACGCAGTATTTT. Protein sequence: CASMRRTSGSESTDTQYF.

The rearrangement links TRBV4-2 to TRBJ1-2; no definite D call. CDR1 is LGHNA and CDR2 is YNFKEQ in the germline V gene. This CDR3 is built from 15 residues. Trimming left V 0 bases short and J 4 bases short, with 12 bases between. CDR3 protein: CASSQDYPEGYGYTF. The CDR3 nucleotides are TGTGCCAGCAGCCAAGATTACCCGGAGGGCTATGGCTACACCTTC.

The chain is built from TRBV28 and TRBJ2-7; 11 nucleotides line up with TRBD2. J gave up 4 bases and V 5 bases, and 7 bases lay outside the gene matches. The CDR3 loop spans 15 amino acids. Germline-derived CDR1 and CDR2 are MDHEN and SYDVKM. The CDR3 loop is CASSPGLAGRYEQYF. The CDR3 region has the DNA TGTGCCAGCAGTCCTGGACTAGCGGGCAGATACGAGCAGTACTTC.

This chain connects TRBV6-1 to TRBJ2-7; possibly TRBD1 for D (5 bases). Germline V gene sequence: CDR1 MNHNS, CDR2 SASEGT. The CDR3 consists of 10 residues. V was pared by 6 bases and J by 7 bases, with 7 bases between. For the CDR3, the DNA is TGTGCCAGCAGCACAGGAGAGCAGTACTTC. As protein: CASSTGEQYF.

CDR3: CASSLREGSLNEQFF. For the CDR3, the DNA is TGTGCCAGCAGCCTCCGGGAGGGCAGTCTGAATGAGCAGTTCTTC. This rearrangement joins TRBV5-4 to TRBJ2-1, with TRBD2 identical over 8 bases. Trimming removed 4 bases from V and 7 bases from J; junction bases left unmatched: 10. This CDR3 has 15 amino acids. The germline V gene has CDR1 SGHNT and CDR2 YYREEE (reference sequence).